The 22 T cell receptor beta chains in this list originate from one sample, sequenced in a study of blood T cell repertoires in COVID-19. Only in-frame clones appear in the TCRdb table, and some are missing; sequencing was by immunoSEQ multiplex PCR. This sample yields about 250,000 clones, of which 85% to 90% are seen a single time; under 1.5% belongs to the top ten. The sequencing sample was made of peripheral blood. The origin of the receptors is a man aged 80 or over with acute or convalescent COVID-19.

The rearrangement links TRBV2 to TRBJ2-5; the match to TRBD1 covers 7 bases. The V and J ends lost 6 bases and 5 bases, in that order; junction bases with no gene match: 6. This CDR3 is built from 13 residues. Germline V CDR1 and CDR2: SNHLY, FYNNEI. CDR3 DNA sequence: TGTGCCAGCAGCCTTTACAGGGGTGAGACCCAGTACTTC. Its translation is CASSLYRGETQYF.

The chain recombines TRBV5-6 with TRBJ1-1, with D perhaps TRBD1 (6 bases). The V and J ends lost 3 bases and 5 bases respectively, with 17 bases between them. This CDR3 has 15 amino acids. Per germline, CDR1 SGHDT and CDR2 YYEEEE. In nucleotides, the CDR3 is TGTGCCAGCAGCTCAGACACGGGGGGCGCAACTGAAGCTTTCTTT. This translates into CASSSDTGGATEAFF.

This sequence joins TRBV6-2 or TRBV6-3 and TRBJ1-6; 7 positions match TRBD1. Germline V gene lookup returns CDR1 MNHEY and CDR2 SVGEGT. The V segment lost 6 bases and the J segment 6 bases; nucleotides outside the gene matches: 5. This CDR3 is built from 14 residues. In DNA form, the CDR3 reads TGTGCCAGCAGCTGGGACAGATCTAATTCACCCCTCCACTTT. Its protein is CASSWDRSNSPLHF.

The rearrangement joins TRBV7-9 to TRBJ2-7; D ambiguous. Germline V gene data show CDR1 as SEHNR and CDR2 as FQNEAQ (reference sequence). This CDR3 spans 14 amino acids. Trimming left V 1 base short and J 6 bases short, with 13 bases between. CDR3 protein: CASSLEVSIAEQYF. CDR3 coding DNA: TGTGCCAGCAGCTTAGAGGTCAGTATAGCCGAGCAGTACTTC.

Only a few counts were recorded for this clone. The chain employs TRBV6-5 and TRBJ1-5; 7 bases match TRBD1. J was trimmed by 2 bases and V by 7 bases; bases with no gene match: 8. This CDR3 contains 15 residues. Germline V lookup: CDR1 MNHEY, CDR2 SVGAGI. The CDR3 sequence is CASTPTGSRNQPQHF. In DNA, the CDR3 is TGTGCCAGCACCCCGACAGGGAGCCGCAATCAGCCCCAGCATTTT.

The rearrangement uses TRBV11-1 and TRBJ2-1, with TRBD1 as a possible D gene (6 bases). V was shortened by 1 base and J by 9 bases, with 13 bases between the two germline ends. The CDR3 has 14 residues. From germline, CDR1 is SGHAT and CDR2 FQDESV (reference sequence). CDR3 loop: CASSLDPGAVEQFF. CDR3 coding DNA: TGTGCCAGCAGCTTAGACCCAGGGGCGGTTGAGCAGTTCTTC. The full variable domain, its missing parts supplied by reference TRBV11-1 and TRBJ2-1, is EAEVAQSPRYKITEKSQAVAFWCDPISGHATLYWYRQILGQGPELLVQFQDESVVDDSQLPKDRFSAERLKGVDSTLKIQPAELGDSAMYLCASSLDPGAVEQFFGPGTRLTVL.

This clone was observed once. The chain employs TRBV19 and TRBJ2-7, with D possibly being TRBD1 (5 bases). Looked up from germline, CDR1 is LNHDA and CDR2 is SQIVND (reference sequence). The CDR3 length is 14 residues. The V gene lost 7 bases and the J gene lost 3 bases, with 16 bases spanning the gap. In DNA, the CDR3 is TGTGCCAGTAATTCGATTGGACACAACTACGAGCAGTACTTC. Its protein product is CASNSIGHNYEQYF.

The chain recombines TRBV3-1 (or the pseudogene TRBV3-2) with TRBJ1-2; 7 bases fit TRBD1. The CDR3 length is 15 residues. The V gene's germline CDR1 is LGHDT and CDR2 YNNKEL (reference sequence). With 1 base clipped from V and 4 bases from J, the junction kept 6 bases outside the gene matches. The CDR3 sequence is CASSQGQGESYGYTF. CDR3 DNA: TGTGCCAGCAGCCAAGGACAGGGAGAATCCTATGGCTACACCTTC.

V gene TRBV3-1 (or the pseudogene TRBV3-2) combines with J gene TRBJ1-6, with D possibly matching TRBD1 (6 bases). V lost 0 bases to trimming and J lost 14 bases, with 11 bases between them. This CDR3 region has 13 residues. Germline-derived CDR1 and CDR2 are LGHDT and YNNKEL (reference sequence). CDR3 residues: CASSQDRGSSLHF. The CDR3 DNA sequence: TGTGCCAGCAGCCAAGACAGGGGTTCGTCCCTCCACTTT.

The V and J genes are TRBV4-3 and TRBJ2-5; 9 bases are shared with TRBD1. In germline, CDR1 is LGHNA, CDR2 YSLEER. CDR3 length: 14 amino acids. V dropped 5 bases and J dropped 4; count of bases not matched to a gene: 5. The CDR3 nucleotides are TGCGCCAGCAGCGAGACAGGGGGAAGAGAGACCCAGTACTTC. Amino acid sequence: CASSETGGRETQYF.

This clone was counted a single time. The chain couples TRBV27 to TRBJ1-2, with TRBD1 matching 10 bases. This CDR3 has 15 residues. V lost 6 bases and J lost 4; bases outside the gene matches: 8. The germline V gene encodes CDR1 MNHEY and CDR2 SMNVEV (reference sequence). The CDR3 DNA reads as TGTGCCAGCAGAGAGACAGGGGGCGGTAGCTATGGCTACACCTTC. Its translation is CASRETGGGSYGYTF.

V is TRBV12-3 or TRBV12-4 and J is TRBJ1-1, with 7 bases that match TRBD1. The CDR3 extends over 13 amino acids. The V and J ends lost 7 bases and 6 bases, in that order; junction bases with no gene match: 8. The CDR3 coding sequence is TGTGCCAGCATCCGGGGACAGCTCGCTGAAGCTTTCTTT. It translates to CASIRGQLAEAFF.

The V gene is TRBV2, the J gene TRBJ2-5; D may be TRBD1 (5 bases). The V end lost 0 bases, the J end lost 2 bases, and 13 bases lay between the germline ends. CDR1 and CDR2 (germline): SNHLY, FYNNEI. CDR3 length: 16 amino acids. CDR3: CASSEALAGWQETQYF. The CDR3 nucleotides are TGTGCCAGCAGTGAAGCGCTGGCAGGGTGGCAAGAGACCCAGTACTTC.

The rearrangement links TRBV27 to TRBJ2-1, with 8 bases matching TRBD1. The germline CDR1 and CDR2 sequences are MNHEY and SMNVEV (reference sequence). With V trimmed by 5 bases and J by 3 bases, 6 bases remained unmatched. The CDR3 sequence is 15 residues long. CDR3 nucleotide sequence: TGTGCCAGCAGTCCGGACAGGGATTACTACAATGAGCAGTTCTTC. Its translation is CASSPDRDYYNEQFF.

The genes are TRBV25-1 and TRBJ2-3, with D possibly TRBD2 on 6 matching bases. The V end was cut by 9 bases, the J end by 2 bases, with 12 bases between. The germline V gene has CDR1 MGHDK and CDR2 SYGVNS. The CDR3 spans 13 residues. Here the CDR3 reads CASMTGVTDTQYF. The DNA of the CDR3 is TGTGCCAGTATGACGGGGGTCACAGATACGCAGTATTTT.

The CDR3: CSASSQGAYSNQPQHF. CDR3 in DNA: TGCAGTGCTAGTTCCCAGGGGGCCTATAGCAATCAGCCCCAGCATTTT. The chain recombines TRBV20-1 with TRBJ1-5; 8 positions match TRBD1. The germline gives CDR1 DFQATT, CDR2 SNEGSKA (reference sequence). The trim removed 3 bases at V and 0 bases at J, leaving 7 bases unmatched. The CDR3 runs to 16 residues.

The genes are TRBV6-2 or TRBV6-3 and TRBJ2-5; TRBD2 matches at 7 bases. Germline assignment: CDR1 MNHEY and CDR2 SVGEGT. V dropped 0 bases and J dropped 5; count of bases not matched to a gene: 9. The CDR3 runs to 16 residues. The CDR3 spells CASSYSRLAVAETQYF. The CDR3 DNA follows: TGTGCCAGCAGTTACTCGAGGCTAGCGGTTGCTGAGACCCAGTACTTC.

This chain uses TRBV11-1 with TRBJ1-1; D is unresolved. Germline V gene lookup returns CDR1 SGHAT and CDR2 FQDESV (reference sequence). V shed 5 bases and J shed 5 bases, with 9 bases lying between them. The CDR3 length is 12 residues. In DNA form, the CDR3 reads TGTGCCAGCAGCCCTGTCGGGACTGAAGCTTTCTTT. It encodes CASSPVGTEAFF.

The chain has TRBV7-7 and TRBJ1-1; D unclear. The CDR3 sequence is 13 residues long. Trimming took off 0 bases at V and 1 base at J, with 3 bases between the two ends. CDR1 SSHAT and CDR2 FNYEAQ come from the germline V gene (reference sequence). The CDR3 nucleotides read TGTGCCAGCAGCTTAGCCCGGAACACTGAAGCTTTCTTT. It is translated as CASSLARNTEAFF.

This clone was detected only once. J is TRBJ2-7 and V is TRBV14; 14 nucleotides match TRBD2. CDR1 and CDR2 from the germline V gene are SGHDN and FVKESK. This CDR3 is built from 15 residues. Trimming at V came to 4 bases and at J to 3 bases, leaving 2 bases not matched to a gene. This chain's CDR3 is CASSPGLAGDYEQYF. The CDR3 DNA reads as TGTGCCAGCAGCCCGGGACTAGCGGGAGACTACGAGCAGTACTTC.

The rearrangement links TRBV7-3 to TRBJ2-5; the D gene is possibly TRBD2 (6 bases). The germline V gene has CDR1 SGHTA and CDR2 FQGTGA. Trimming pared 2 bases from V and 1 base from J, leaving 11 bases between. There are 15 residues in the CDR3. DNA for the CDR3: TGTGCCAGCAGCTTAGCCTCGGGACTCCAAGAGACCCAGTACTTC. Amino acids: CASSLASGLQETQYF.

A remark on this clone: The junction and the germline gene differ at one end; a read error may be behind it. The rearrangement joins TRBV27 to TRBJ2-3, with D unresolved. The CDR3 is 13 residues long. CDR1 is MNHEY, CDR2 SMNVEV, per germline (reference sequence). CDR3 nucleotide sequence: TGTGCCAGTAGTTTTGGGCGCCGCGATACGCAGTATTTT. Its translation is CASSFGRRDTQYF.